These T cell receptor beta chains were read from a single sample in a study of shared T cell receptors in the human thymus. Sequencing was performed with immunoSEQ multiplex PCR; in TCRdb, only in-frame clones are kept and a portion is missing. This sample has 500,000 to 750,000 clones, with around 89% found just once. Another study also made use of these data, one on human thymus T cells.

The sample comprised thymocytes. The receptors stem from a boy younger than two with a congenital heart defect. The CDR3 runs from the conserved cysteine through the conserved F or W. D genes are given only for firm matches. Clone size is given for some rows only: seen once, a few or many times, or a class if the clone is expanded.

D gene,clone size,J gene,V gene,CDR3 protein
NA,NA,TRBJ2-7,TRBV18,CASSRAGTAFEQYF
NA,NA,TRBJ1-2,TRBV19,CASSPPRGRDYGYTF
NA,NA,NA,TRBV12-2,CASRPPPPEQYF
TRBD1,NA,TRBJ2-7,TRBV5-8,CASSLSPGQGTSPGHEQYF
TRBD1,NA,TRBJ2-7,TRBV27,CASSSMDRGAYEQYF
TRBD2,NA,TRBJ2-7,TRBV4-1,CASSQDLLAESSYEQYF
TRBD2,NA,TRBJ2-2,TRBV15,CATSRGSGGYANTGELFF
NA,NA,TRBJ1-5,TRBV5-4,CASSLDGGGSRNQPQHF
TRBD1,NA,TRBJ2-2,TRBV6-1,CASSEGGTGALVRELFF
NA,NA,TRBJ1-5,TRBV6-5,CASRYHRANNQPQHF
NA,once,TRBJ2-1,TRBV5-1,CASSLEGPHGVNEQFF
TRBD1,NA,TRBJ1-5,TRBV15,CATSGGTGHQPQHF
NA,NA,TRBJ2-3,TRBV5-1,CASSLLASEQYF
NA,few,TRBJ2-1,TRBV5-8,CASSLAGGQGNEQFF
TRBD1,NA,TRBJ1-2,TRBV4-2,CASSQVTGGGYGYTF
TRBD2,NA,TRBJ2-1,TRBV23-1,CASSQSMGRGSEGGSYNEQFF
NA,once,TRBJ1-2,TRBV5-4,CASSLEQAGANYGYTF
TRBD1,few,TRBJ1-4,TRBV7-9,CASSLPLGTGAEKLFF
TRBD1,NA,TRBJ2-7,TRBV30,CAWSVRQGSYEQYF
NA,NA,TRBJ1-1,TRBV13,CASSTYRTPKRTEAFF
TRBD2,once,TRBJ2-3,TRBV15,CATSSGTSGRKSTDTQYF
TRBD2,NA,TRBJ2-7,TRBV27,CASSGGRYEQYF
NA,NA,TRBJ2-1,TRBV5-4,CASSSLGTPYNEQFF
NA,NA,TRBJ1-3,TRBV10-3,CAISEIKAGSSGNTIYF
TRBD1,NA,TRBJ2-7,TRBV4-3,CASSQDPVNRDRDYEQYF
TRBD2,NA,TRBJ2-1,TRBV27,CASSSATSGRKDEQFF
NA,NA,TRBJ1-2,TRBV6-1,CASTQKGPNGGYTF
TRBD1,once,TRBJ2-7,TRBV6-5,CASSYGDRGEQYF
TRBD2,NA,TRBJ2-7,TRBV5-1,CASSLAGIAGGAYEQYF
TRBD1,NA,TRBJ1-1,TRBV2,CASSPPGTGSTEAFF
TRBD1,few,TRBJ1-2,TRBV25-1,CASSGQGGGYTF
TRBD2,NA,TRBJ2-7,TRBV5-4,CASSLSLAGSDSYEQYF
TRBD1,NA,TRBJ1-1,TRBV6-1,CASGTGWVAEAFF
TRBD2,few,TRBJ2-7,TRBV6-5,CASRGTSGSSYEQYF
NA,NA,TRBJ2-2,TRBV9,CASSVGSPGELFF
TRBD2,once,TRBJ2-1,TRBV11-2,CASSPCLRPGGPYNEQFF
TRBD2,NA,TRBJ2-3,TRBV11-3,CASSPRAGVATDTQYF
NA,NA,TRBJ1-5,TRBV19,CASSIVPGNPNQPQHF
TRBD2,NA,TRBJ2-3,TRBV5-1,CASSLAEWEGSTDTQYF
NA,NA,TRBJ1-1,TRBV5-8,CASSPREVGTEAFF
TRBD1,few,TRBJ2-7,TRBV4-3,CASSPSRTGQSYEQYF
NA,NA,TRBJ1-1,TRBV20-1,CSARAQNEAFF
NA,NA,TRBJ2-1,TRBV5-1,CASSFGLNNEQFF
NA,NA,TRBJ2-7,TRBV6-1,CASSDWTAPFYEQYF
NA,NA,TRBJ2-4,TRBV28,CASSFRGLGARNIQYF
TRBD1,NA,TRBJ1-4,TRBV4-2,CASSQADRGRGEKLFF
NA,once,TRBJ2-7,TRBV28,CASSLISVVEEGGGYEQYF
TRBD2,NA,TRBJ2-5,TRBV5-1,CASSLVGLAGRETQYF
NA,NA,TRBJ1-3,TRBV7-8,CASSGGEGGNTIYF
TRBD2,NA,TRBJ2-1,TRBV7-8,CASSLGRLAGYNEQFF